This entry features one T cell receptor (beta chain) sequence. The antigen is undetermined. PCR involved 60 Vbeta and 13 Jbeta primers. The data were produced by immunoSEQ multiplex PCR, yet TCRdb's version contains in-frame clones alone and is incomplete. This table has under 200,000 clones, 70% to 80% appearing once. The data belong to a study of cytomegalovirus exposure and HLA in healthy donors. Study findings and constraints: According to reports, the classifier identified cytomegalovirus status with high specificity and sensitivity.

Germline CDR1 is LNHNV and CDR2 is YYDKDF (reference sequence). CDR3 size: 14 residues. V shed 1 base and J shed 6 bases, with 9 bases lying between them. Sequencing input: PBMCs. This TCR came from a woman aged 25 to 39 in good health and CMV-seropositive. J is TRBJ2-2 and V is TRBV15; D is perhaps TRBD1 (5 bases). CDR3 protein: CATSRAGFAGELFF. In nucleotides, the CDR3 is TGTGCCACCAGCAGAGCAGGGTTTGCCGGGGAGCTGTTTTTT.